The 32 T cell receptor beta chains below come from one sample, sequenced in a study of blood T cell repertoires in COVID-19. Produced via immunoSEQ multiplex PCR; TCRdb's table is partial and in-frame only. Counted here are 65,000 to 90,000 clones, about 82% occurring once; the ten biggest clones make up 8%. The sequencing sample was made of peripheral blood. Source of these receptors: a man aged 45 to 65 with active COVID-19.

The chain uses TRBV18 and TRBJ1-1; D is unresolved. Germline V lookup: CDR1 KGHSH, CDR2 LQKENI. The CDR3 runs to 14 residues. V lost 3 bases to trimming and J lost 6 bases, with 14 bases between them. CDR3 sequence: CASSPRFESSEAFF. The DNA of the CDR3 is TGTGCCAGCTCACCCCGGTTCGAAAGCTCTGAAGCTTTCTTT.

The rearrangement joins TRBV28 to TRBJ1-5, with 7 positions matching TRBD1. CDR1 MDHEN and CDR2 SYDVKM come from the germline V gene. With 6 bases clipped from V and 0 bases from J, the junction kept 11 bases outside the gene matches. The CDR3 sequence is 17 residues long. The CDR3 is CASSRAEGAYSNQPQHF. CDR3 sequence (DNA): TGTGCCAGCAGCCGCGCCGAGGGGGCTTATAGCAATCAGCCCCAGCATTTT.

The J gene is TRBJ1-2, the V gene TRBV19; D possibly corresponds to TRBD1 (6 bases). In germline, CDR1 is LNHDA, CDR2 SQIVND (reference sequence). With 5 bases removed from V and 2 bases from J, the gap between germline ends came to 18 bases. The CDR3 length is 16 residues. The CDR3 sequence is CASSPQGQRMNYGYTF. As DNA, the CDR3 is TGTGCCAGTAGTCCCCAGGGACAACGAATGAACTATGGCTACACCTTC.

CDR3 sequence: CASLDRDGLYGYTF. The CDR3, as DNA: TGTGCCAGCCTTGACAGGGACGGACTATATGGCTACACCTTC. The rearrangement uses TRBV19 and TRBJ1-2; TRBD1 aligns across 7 bases. This CDR3 contains 14 residues. Looked up from germline, CDR1 is LNHDA and CDR2 is SQIVND (reference sequence). V lost 9 bases and J lost 5; bases outside the gene matches: 12. Looking up the rest from reference TRBV19 and TRBJ1-2 gives the full variable domain: DGGITQSPKYLFRKEGQNVTLSCEQNLNHDAMYWYRQDPGQGLRLIYYSQIVNDFQKGDIAEGYSVSREKKESFPLTVTSAQKNPTAFYLCASLDRDGLYGYTFGSGTRLTVV.

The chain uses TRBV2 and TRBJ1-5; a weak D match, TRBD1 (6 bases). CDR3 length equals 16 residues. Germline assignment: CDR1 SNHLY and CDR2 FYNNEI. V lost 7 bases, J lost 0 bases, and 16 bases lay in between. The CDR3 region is CASTRGAGGSNQPQHF. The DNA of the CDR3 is TGTGCCAGCACGCGGGGGGCTGGAGGTAGCAATCAGCCCCAGCATTTT.

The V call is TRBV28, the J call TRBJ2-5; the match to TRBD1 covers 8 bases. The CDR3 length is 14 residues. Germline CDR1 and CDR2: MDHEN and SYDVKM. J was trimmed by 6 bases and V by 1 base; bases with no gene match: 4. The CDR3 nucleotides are TGTGCCAGCAGTTTATCCGGACAGGGACAGACCCAGTACTTC. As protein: CASSLSGQGQTQYF.

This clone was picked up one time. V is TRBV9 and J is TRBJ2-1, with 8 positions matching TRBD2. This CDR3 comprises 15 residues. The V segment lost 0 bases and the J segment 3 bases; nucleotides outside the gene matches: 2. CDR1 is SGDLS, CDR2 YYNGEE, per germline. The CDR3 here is CASSVASGGYNEQFF. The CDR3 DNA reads TGTGCCAGCAGCGTAGCCAGCGGGGGCTACAATGAGCAGTTCTTC.

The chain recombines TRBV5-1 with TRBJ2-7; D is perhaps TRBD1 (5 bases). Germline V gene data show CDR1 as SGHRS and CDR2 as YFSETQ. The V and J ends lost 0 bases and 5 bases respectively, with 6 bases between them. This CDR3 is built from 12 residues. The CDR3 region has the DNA TGCGCCAGCAGCTTGGGGGGCCACGAGCAGTACTTC. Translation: CASSLGGHEQYF.

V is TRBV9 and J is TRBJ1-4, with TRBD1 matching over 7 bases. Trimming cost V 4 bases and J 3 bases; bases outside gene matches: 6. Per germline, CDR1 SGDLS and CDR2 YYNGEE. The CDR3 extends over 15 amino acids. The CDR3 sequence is CASSTRQGANEKLFF. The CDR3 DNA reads TGTGCCAGCAGCACCCGACAGGGCGCTAATGAAAAACTGTTTTTT.

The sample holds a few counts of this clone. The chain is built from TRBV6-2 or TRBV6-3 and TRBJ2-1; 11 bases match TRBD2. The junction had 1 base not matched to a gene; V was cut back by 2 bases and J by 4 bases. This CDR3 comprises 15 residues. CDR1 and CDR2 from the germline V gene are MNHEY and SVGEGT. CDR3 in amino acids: CASSYGTSGYNEQFF. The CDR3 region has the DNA TGTGCCAGCAGTTACGGGACTAGCGGATACAATGAGCAGTTCTTC.

DNA of the CDR3: TGTGCCAGCAGCGTGGACTCCGGGACAGAGCCTTACGAGCAGTACTTC. The encoded protein is CASSVDSGTEPYEQYF. This chain links TRBV9 with TRBJ2-7; 7 bases map to TRBD1. The V gene's germline CDR1 is SGDLS and CDR2 YYNGEE. V was pared by 2 bases and J by 4 bases, with 12 bases of the junction left unmatched. There are 16 residues in the CDR3.

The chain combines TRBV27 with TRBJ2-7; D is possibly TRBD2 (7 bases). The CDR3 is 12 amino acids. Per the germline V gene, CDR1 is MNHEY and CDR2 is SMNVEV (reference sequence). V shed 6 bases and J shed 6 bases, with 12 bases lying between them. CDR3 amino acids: CASRAGASEQYF. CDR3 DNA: TGTGCCAGCAGGGCGGGGGCATCCGAGCAGTACTTC.

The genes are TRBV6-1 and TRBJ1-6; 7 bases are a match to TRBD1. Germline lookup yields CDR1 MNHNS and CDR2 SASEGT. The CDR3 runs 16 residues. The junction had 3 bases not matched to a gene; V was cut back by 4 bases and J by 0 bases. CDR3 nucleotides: TGTGCCAGCAGTGTAAGGGACAGCTCCTATAATTCACCCCTCCACTTT. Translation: CASSVRDSSYNSPLHF.

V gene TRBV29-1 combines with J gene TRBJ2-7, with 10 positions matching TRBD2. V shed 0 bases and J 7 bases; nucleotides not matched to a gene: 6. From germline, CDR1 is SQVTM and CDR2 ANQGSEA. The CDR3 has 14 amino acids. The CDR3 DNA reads TGCAGCGTTGAAGAGGCTAGCGGGAGAGGGGAGCAGTACTTC. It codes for CSVEEASGRGEQYF.

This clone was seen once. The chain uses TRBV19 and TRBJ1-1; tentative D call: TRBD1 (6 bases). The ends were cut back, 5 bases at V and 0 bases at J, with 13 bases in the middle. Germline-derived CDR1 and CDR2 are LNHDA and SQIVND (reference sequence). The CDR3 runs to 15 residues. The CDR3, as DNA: TGTGCCAGTAGTGTCAGGGGAGGGTTGAACACTGAAGCTTTCTTT. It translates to CASSVRGGLNTEAFF.

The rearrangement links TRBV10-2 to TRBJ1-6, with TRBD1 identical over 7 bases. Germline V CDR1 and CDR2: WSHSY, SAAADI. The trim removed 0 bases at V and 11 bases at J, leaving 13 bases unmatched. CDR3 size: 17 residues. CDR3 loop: CASSESTGQDGWAPLHF. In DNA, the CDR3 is TGCGCCAGCAGTGAGTCGACAGGGCAGGATGGATGGGCACCCCTCCACTTT.

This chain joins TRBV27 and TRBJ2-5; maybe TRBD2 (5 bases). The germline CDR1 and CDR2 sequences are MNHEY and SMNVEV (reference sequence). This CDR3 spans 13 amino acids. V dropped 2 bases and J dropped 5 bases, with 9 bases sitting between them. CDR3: CASSLRGSETQYF. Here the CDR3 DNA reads TGTGCCAGCAGTTTAAGAGGGAGTGAGACCCAGTACTTC.

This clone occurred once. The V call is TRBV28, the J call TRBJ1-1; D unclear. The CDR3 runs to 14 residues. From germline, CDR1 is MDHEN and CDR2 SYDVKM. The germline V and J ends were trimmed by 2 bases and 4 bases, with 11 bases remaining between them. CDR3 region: CASSLQPGVTEAFF. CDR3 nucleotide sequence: TGTGCCAGCAGTTTACAGCCCGGGGTCACTGAAGCTTTCTTT.

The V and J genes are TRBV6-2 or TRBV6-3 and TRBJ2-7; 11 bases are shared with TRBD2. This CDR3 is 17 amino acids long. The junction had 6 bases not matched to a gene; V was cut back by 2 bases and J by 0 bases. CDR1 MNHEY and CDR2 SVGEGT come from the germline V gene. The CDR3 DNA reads TGTGCCAGCAGTTACCCAGTGACTAGCGGGGACTCCTACGAGCAGTACTTC. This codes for CASSYPVTSGDSYEQYF.

CDR3 nucleotide sequence: TGTGCCAGCAGTCCGGGACTAGCGGGGGGGCGTTTGCAGTTCTTC. Encoded protein: CASSPGLAGGRLQFF. The chain is built from TRBV2 and TRBJ2-1; 16 bases are a match to TRBD2. V lost 5 bases and J lost 12; bases outside the gene matches: 7. The CDR3 is made up of 15 amino acids. Germline CDR1 reads SNHLY; CDR2 reads FYNNEI.

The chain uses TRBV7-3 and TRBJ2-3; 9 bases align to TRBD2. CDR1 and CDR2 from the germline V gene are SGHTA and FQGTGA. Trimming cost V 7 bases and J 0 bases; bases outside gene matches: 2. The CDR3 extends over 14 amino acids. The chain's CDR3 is CASNSGGSTDTQYF. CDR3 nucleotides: TGTGCCAGCAATAGCGGGGGAAGCACAGATACGCAGTATTTT.

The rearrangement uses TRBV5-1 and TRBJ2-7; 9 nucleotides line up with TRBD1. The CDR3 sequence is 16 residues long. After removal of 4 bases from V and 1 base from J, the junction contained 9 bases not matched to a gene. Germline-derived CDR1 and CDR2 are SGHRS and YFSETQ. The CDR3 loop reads CASSPRTGGESYEQYF. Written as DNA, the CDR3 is TGCGCCAGCAGCCCGAGAACAGGGGGCGAGTCCTACGAGCAGTACTTC.

The CDR3 loop reads CASSLPGTYEQYF. CDR3 nucleotide sequence: TGTGCCAGCAGCTTGCCGGGGACCTACGAGCAGTACTTC. V is TRBV5-6 and J is TRBJ2-7; the D gene is possibly TRBD2 (5 bases). Trimming took off 1 base at V and 2 bases at J, with 7 bases between the two ends. The CDR3 spans 13 residues. The germline CDR1 and CDR2 sequences are SGHDT and YYEEEE. Full variable domain (remainder filled in from reference TRBV5-6 and TRBJ2-7): DAGVTQSPTHLIKTRGQQVTLRCSPKSGHDTVSWYQQALGQGPQFIFQYYEEEERQRGNFPDRFSGHQFPNYSSELNVNALLLGDSALYLCASSLPGTYEQYFGPGTRLTVT.

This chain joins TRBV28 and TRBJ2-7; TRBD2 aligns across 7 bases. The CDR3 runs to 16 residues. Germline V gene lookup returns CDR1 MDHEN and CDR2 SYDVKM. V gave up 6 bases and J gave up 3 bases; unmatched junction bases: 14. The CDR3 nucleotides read TGTGCCAGCAGCTCCATAAGCGGCGGGAGTCTCTACGAGCAGTACTTC. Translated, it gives CASSSISGGSLYEQYF. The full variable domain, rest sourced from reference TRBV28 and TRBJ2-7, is DVKVTQSSRYLVKRTGEKVFLECVQDMDHENMFWYRQDPGLGLRLIYFSYDVKMKEKGDIPEGYSVSREKKERFSLILESASTNQTSMYLCASSSISGGSLYEQYFGPGTRLTVT.

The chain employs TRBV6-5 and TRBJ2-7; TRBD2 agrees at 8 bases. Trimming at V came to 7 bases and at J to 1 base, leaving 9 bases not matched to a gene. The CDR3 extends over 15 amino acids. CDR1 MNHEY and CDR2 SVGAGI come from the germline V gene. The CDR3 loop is CASNEHSGTSYEQYF. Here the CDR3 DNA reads TGTGCCAGCAACGAGCATAGCGGGACATCCTACGAGCAGTACTTC.

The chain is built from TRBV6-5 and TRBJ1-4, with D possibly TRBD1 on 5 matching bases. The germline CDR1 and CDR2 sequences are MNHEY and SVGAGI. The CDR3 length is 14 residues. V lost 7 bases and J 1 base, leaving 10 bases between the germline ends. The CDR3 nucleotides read TGTGCCAGCACCCGAGACAGAACTAATGAAAAACTGTTTTTT. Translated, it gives CASTRDRTNEKLFF.

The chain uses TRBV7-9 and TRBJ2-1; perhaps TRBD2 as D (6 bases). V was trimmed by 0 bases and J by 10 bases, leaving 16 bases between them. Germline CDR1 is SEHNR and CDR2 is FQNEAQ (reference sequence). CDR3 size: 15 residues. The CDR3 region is CASSLASRAAGEQFF. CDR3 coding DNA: TGTGCCAGCAGCTTAGCCTCACGGGCCGCGGGAGAGCAGTTCTTC.

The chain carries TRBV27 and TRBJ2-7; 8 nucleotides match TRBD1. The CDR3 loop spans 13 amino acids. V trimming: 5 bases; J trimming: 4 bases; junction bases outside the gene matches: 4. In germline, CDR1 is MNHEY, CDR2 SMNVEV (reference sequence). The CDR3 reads CASSPGQGYEQYF. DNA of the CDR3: TGTGCCAGCAGTCCCGGACAGGGATACGAGCAGTACTTC.

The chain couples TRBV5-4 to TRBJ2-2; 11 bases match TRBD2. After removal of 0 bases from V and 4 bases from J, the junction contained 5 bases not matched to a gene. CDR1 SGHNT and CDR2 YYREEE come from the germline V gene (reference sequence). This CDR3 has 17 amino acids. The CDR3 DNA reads TGTGCCAGCAGCTTGGTACTAGCGGGGGATTTCACCGGGGAGCTGTTTTTT. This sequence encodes CASSLVLAGDFTGELFF.

CDR3 DNA: TGTGCCAGCATGTCGCTAGCGGGAAACGAGCAGTACTTC. It is translated as CASMSLAGNEQYF. The chain carries TRBV6-5 and TRBJ2-7; 9 positions agree with TRBD2. This CDR3 is built from 13 residues. Germline V CDR1 and CDR2: MNHEY, SVGAGI. V lost 7 bases to trimming and J lost 5 bases; unmatched junction nucleotides: 6.

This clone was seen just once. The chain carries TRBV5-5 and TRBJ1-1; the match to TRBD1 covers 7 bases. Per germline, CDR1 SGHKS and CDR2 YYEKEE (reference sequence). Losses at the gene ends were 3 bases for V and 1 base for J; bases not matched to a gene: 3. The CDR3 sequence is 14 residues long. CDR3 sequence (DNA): TGTGCCAGCAGCTACCGGGACAGGAACACTGAAGCTTTCTTT. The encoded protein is CASSYRDRNTEAFF.

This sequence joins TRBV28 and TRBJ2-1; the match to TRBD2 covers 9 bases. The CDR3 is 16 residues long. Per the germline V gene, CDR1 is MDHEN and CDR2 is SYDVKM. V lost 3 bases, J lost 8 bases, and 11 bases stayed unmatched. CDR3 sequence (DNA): TGTGCCAGCAGTTTGATTTGGACTAGCGAAGGTGATGAGCAGTTCTTC. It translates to CASSLIWTSEGDEQFF.